These T cell receptor beta chains were read from a single sample in a study of T cells in Graves' hyperthyroidism and ophthalmopathy. MiXCR was run by TCRdb on the multiplex PCR reads, yielding one entry per CDR3 protein. The repertoire holds tens of thousands of distinct CDR3 sequences, with about 54% as singletons. The sequencing sample was made of peripheral blood or thyroid tissue (not recorded which). Every receptor here comes from a man between 18 and 35 years old with Graves' hyperthyroidism. The CDR3 runs from the conserved cysteine through the conserved F or W. Fields, in order: D gene, V gene, J gene, clone size, CDR3 DNA, CDR3 protein. The D gene is left open where the match is weak. Clone sizes are given selectively: once, few, many, or a class where the clone is expanded.

d_call: TRBD1
v_call: TRBV29-1
j_call: TRBJ1-2
clone_size: -
cdr3_nt: TGCAGCGTTGAAATGAGGGGGCAGGGCGACACCTTC
cdr3_aa: CSVEMRGQGDTF

d_call: -
v_call: TRBV6-2/TRBV6-3
j_call: TRBJ1-6
clone_size: many
cdr3_nt: TGTGCCAGCAGTTACTTCGCTAATTCACCCCTCCACTTT
cdr3_aa: CASSYFANSPLHF

d_call: TRBD2
v_call: TRBV11-2
j_call: TRBJ2-7
clone_size: -
cdr3_nt: TGTGCCAGCAGCTACGGACTAGCGGGAGGGCTACCCAACGAGCAGTACTTC
cdr3_aa: CASSYGLAGGLPNEQYF

d_call: TRBD1
v_call: TRBV10-3
j_call: TRBJ1-2
clone_size: -
cdr3_nt: TGTGCCATCAAGCGGGGGGGGACAGGGGCGGATAACTATGGCTACACCTTC
cdr3_aa: CAIKRGGTGADNYGYTF

d_call: -
v_call: TRBV4-1
j_call: TRBJ1-5
clone_size: many
cdr3_nt: TGCGCCAGCAGCCCGATATTTGGTCATCAGCCCCAGCATTTT
cdr3_aa: CASSPIFGHQPQHF

d_call: -
v_call: TRBV7-9
j_call: TRBJ1-1
clone_size: once
cdr3_nt: TGTGCCAGCAGCTGGAACACTGAAGCTTTCTTT
cdr3_aa: CASSWNTEAFF

d_call: -
v_call: TRBV7-8
j_call: TRBJ1-1
clone_size: once
cdr3_nt: TGTGCCAGCAGCAGGTCTCGGTTGCGGAACACTGAAGCTTTCTTT
cdr3_aa: CASSRSRLRNTEAFF

d_call: -
v_call: TRBV7-8
j_call: TRBJ2-5
clone_size: many
cdr3_nt: TGTGCCAGCAGAGTTGACAGGCGACCAAGTCAAGAGACCCAGTACTTC
cdr3_aa: CASRVDRRPSQETQYF

d_call: -
v_call: TRBV29-1
j_call: TRBJ1-1
clone_size: medium-sized
cdr3_nt: TGCAGCGTTTCCCCAGGGTCGATGAACACTGAAGCTTTCTTT
cdr3_aa: CSVSPGSMNTEAFF

d_call: -
v_call: TRBV29-1
j_call: TRBJ1-1
clone_size: -
cdr3_nt: TGCAGCGGCGGGACATCTGAGGGGACTGAAGCTTTCTTT
cdr3_aa: CSGGTSEGTEAFF

d_call: -
v_call: TRBV20-1
j_call: TRBJ1-4
clone_size: many
cdr3_nt: TGCAGTGCTATGTCCGGGTTACTAGGTGAAAAACTGTTTTTT
cdr3_aa: CSAMSGLLGEKLFF

d_call: -
v_call: TRBV29-1
j_call: TRBJ1-3
clone_size: once
cdr3_nt: TGCAGCGTCGCACTTGGAGGAAACACCATATATTTT
cdr3_aa: CSVALGGNTIYF

d_call: -
v_call: TRBV4-1
j_call: TRBJ2-7
clone_size: -
cdr3_nt: TGCGCCAGCAGCGCCCCGGGAACCTACGAGCAGTACTTC
cdr3_aa: CASSAPGTYEQYF

d_call: TRBD2
v_call: TRBV7-8
j_call: TRBJ2-7
clone_size: -
cdr3_nt: TGTGCCAGCAGCTTTTCTGGGACTAGCGGGAGTAGTGAGCAGTACTTC
cdr3_aa: CASSFSGTSGSSEQYF

d_call: -
v_call: TRBV10-2
j_call: TRBJ1-6
clone_size: -
cdr3_nt: TGCGCCAGCAGTGAGGACGGCAATAATTCACCCCTCCACTTT
cdr3_aa: CASSEDGNNSPLHF

d_call: -
v_call: TRBV29-1
j_call: TRBJ1-5
clone_size: -
cdr3_nt: TGCAGCCCTGAGGACAGCAATCAGCCCCAGCATTTT
cdr3_aa: CSPEDSNQPQHF

d_call: -
v_call: TRBV4-2
j_call: TRBJ2-7
clone_size: -
cdr3_nt: TGTGCCAGCAGCCAAGCTCCGGACTCGGACTACGAGCAGTACTTC
cdr3_aa: CASSQAPDSDYEQYF

d_call: -
v_call: TRBV29-1
j_call: TRBJ2-7
clone_size: once
cdr3_nt: TGCAGCGTTGAGTTGGCAGGGGATACCGACTACGAGCAGTACTTC
cdr3_aa: CSVELAGDTDYEQYF

d_call: -
v_call: TRBV6-5
j_call: TRBJ2-5
clone_size: -
cdr3_nt: TGTGCCAGCAGTTACGCCTGGGGTCAGACCCAGTACTTC
cdr3_aa: CASSYAWGQTQYF

d_call: -
v_call: TRBV5-8
j_call: TRBJ2-5
clone_size: -
cdr3_nt: TGTGCCAGCAGCTTTTCCTCTTTCCGGGGGGCTGGGGAGACCCAGTACTTC
cdr3_aa: CASSFSSFRGAGETQYF

d_call: TRBD1
v_call: TRBV12-3/TRBV12-4
j_call: TRBJ1-5
clone_size: many
cdr3_nt: TGTGCCAGCAGTTCCGGGGGACAGGGCCTGGGGTATAGCAATCAGCCCCAGCATTTT
cdr3_aa: CASSSGGQGLGYSNQPQHF